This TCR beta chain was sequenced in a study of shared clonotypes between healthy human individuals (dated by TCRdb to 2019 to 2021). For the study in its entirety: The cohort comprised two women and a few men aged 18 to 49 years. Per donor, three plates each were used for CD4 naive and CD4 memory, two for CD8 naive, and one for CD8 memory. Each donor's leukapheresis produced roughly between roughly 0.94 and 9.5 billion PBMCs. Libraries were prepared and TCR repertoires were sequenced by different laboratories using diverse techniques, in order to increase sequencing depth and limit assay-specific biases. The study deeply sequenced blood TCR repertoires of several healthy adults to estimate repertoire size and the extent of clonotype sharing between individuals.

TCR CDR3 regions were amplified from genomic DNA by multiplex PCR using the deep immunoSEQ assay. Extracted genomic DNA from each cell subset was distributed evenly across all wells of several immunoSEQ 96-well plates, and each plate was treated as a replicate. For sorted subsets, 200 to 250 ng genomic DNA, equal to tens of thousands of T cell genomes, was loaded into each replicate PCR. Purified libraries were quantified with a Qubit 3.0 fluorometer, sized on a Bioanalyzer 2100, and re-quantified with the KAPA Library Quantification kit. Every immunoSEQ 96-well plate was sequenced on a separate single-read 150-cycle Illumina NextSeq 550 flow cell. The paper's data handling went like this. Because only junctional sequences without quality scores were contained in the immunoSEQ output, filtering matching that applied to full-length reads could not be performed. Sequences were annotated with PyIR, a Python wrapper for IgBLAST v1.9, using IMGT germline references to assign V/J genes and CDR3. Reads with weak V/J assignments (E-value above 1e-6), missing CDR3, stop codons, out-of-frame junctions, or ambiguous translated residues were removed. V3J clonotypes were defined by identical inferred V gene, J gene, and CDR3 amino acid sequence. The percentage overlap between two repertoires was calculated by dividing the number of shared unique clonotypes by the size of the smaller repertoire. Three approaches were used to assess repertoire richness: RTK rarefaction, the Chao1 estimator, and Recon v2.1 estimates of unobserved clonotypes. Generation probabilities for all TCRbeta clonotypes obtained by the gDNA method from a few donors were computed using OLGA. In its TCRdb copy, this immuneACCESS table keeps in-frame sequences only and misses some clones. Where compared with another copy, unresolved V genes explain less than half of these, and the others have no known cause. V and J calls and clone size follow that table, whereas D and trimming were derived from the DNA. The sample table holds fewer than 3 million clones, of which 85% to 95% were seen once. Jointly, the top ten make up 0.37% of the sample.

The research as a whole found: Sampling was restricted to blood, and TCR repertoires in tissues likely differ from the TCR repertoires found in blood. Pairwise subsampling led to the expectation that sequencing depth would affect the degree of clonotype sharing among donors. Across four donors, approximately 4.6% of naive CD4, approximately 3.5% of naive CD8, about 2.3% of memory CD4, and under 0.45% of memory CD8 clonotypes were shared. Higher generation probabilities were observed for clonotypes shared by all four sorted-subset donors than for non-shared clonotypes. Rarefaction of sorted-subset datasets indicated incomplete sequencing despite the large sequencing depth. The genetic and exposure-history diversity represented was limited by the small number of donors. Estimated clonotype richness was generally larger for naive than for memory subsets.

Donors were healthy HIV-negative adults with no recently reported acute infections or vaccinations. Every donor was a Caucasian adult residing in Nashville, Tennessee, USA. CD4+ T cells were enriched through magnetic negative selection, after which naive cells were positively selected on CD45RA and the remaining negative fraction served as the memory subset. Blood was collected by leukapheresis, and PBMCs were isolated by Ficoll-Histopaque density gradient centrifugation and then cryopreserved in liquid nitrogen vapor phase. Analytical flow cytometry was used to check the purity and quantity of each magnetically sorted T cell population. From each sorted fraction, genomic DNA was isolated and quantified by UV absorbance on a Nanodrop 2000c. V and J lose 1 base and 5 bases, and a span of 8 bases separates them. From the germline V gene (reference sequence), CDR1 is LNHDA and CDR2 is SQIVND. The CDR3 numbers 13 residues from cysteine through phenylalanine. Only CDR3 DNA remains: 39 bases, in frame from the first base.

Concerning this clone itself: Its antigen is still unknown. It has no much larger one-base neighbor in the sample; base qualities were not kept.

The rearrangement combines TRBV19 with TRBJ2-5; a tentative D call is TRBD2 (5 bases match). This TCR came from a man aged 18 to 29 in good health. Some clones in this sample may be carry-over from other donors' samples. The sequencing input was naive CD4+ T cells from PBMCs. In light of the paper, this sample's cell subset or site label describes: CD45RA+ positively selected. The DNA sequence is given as TGTGCCAGTAGTATAGTAGCGTCCGAGACCCAGTACTTC. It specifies CASSIVASETQYF.